A single sample is the source of the 8 T cell receptor beta chains below, sequenced in a study of T cell repertoires in aging, cancer and after chemotherapy. A mixed TRB-A/B primer pool amplified rearranged TRB by multiplex touch-down PCR. Each CDR3 protein is one row after TCRdb ran MiXCR on the multiplex PCR reads. The sample lists roughly 2,800 distinct CDR3 sequences; over 45% were seen once. TCR beta rearrangements were amplified from peripheral blood genomic DNA. Sequencing was performed on blood. Receptors originate from a human donor with a blood cancer.

The rearrangement uses TRBV30 and TRBJ2-2, with TRBD2 matching 13 bases. CDR1 GTSNPN and CDR2 SVGIG come from the germline V gene (reference sequence). This CDR3 contains 15 residues. V lost 2 bases to trimming and J lost 3 bases; unmatched junction nucleotides: 0. CDR3 sequence reads: CAWSTSGRDTGELFF. CDR3 nucleotide sequence: TGTGCCTGGAGTACTAGCGGGAGGGACACCGGGGAGCTGTTTTTT.

The genes are TRBV6-5 and TRBJ2-7; a possible D gene is TRBD2 (5 bases). Trimming left V 6 bases short and J 2 bases short, with 20 bases between. Germline V gene sequence: CDR1 MNHEY, CDR2 SVGAGI. The CDR3 spans 16 residues. In DNA form, the CDR3 reads TGTGCCAGCAGCTATTACTGGACTCAAGGGCCCTACGAGCAGTACTTC. This sequence encodes CASSYYWTQGPYEQYF.

This clonotype was observed once. An end of the junction differs from the germline gene, which may be a read error. The genes are TRBV6-5 and TRBJ2-7, with D perhaps TRBD2 (6 bases). The germline V gene has CDR1 MNHEY and CDR2 SVGAGI. The CDR3 extends over 14 amino acids. The CDR3 DNA sequence: TGTGCCATCAGTGAGTCTCCAAGGAGGGACGAGCAGTACTTC. Amino acid sequence: CAISESPRRDEQYF.

This clonotype came up a few times. The genes are TRBV19 and TRBJ2-1, with D unclear. This CDR3 is 15 amino acids long. Deletions cut 3 bases from V and 3 bases from J, with 12 bases between. Germline assignment: CDR1 LNHDA and CDR2 SQIVND (reference sequence). CDR3: CASSMPAGRYNEQFF. The CDR3, as DNA: TGTGCCAGTAGTATGCCGGCAGGCCGCTACAATGAGCAGTTCTTC.

The V and J genes are TRBV12-3 or TRBV12-4 and TRBJ2-5, with 8 bases lining up with TRBD1. Trimming removed 5 bases from V and 4 bases from J; junction bases left unmatched: 9. The CDR3 is made up of 15 amino acids. CDR3 protein: CASSPRTGRGETQYF. The DNA for the CDR3 is TGTGCCAGCAGTCCTCGGACAGGGAGAGGAGAGACCCAGTACTTC.

This clonotype counts as large (0.1 to 1%). V is TRBV6-5 and J is TRBJ2-7; D is undetermined. Germline V gene data show CDR1 as MNHEY and CDR2 as SVGAGI. V gave up 5 bases and J gave up 2 bases, with 10 bases separating them. The CDR3 has 13 amino acids. The CDR3 loop is CASSPGAAYEQYF. The CDR3 nucleotides are TGTGCCAGCAGTCCCGGTGCGGCCTACGAGCAGTACTTC.

The chain links TRBV29-1 to TRBJ1-4; the D gene is possibly TRBD1 (5 bases). The CDR3 consists of 12 residues. The V end was cut by 6 bases, the J end by 2 bases, with 7 bases between. Germline CDR1 and CDR2: SQVTM and ANQGSEA. The CDR3 sequence is CSVRGTNEKLFF. The CDR3 nucleotides are TGCAGCGTCCGGGGGACTAATGAAAAACTGTTTTTT.

This clonotype appeared a few times. J is TRBJ2-5 and V is TRBV6-5, with TRBD2 matching over 9 bases. V lost 3 bases to trimming and J lost 1 base; unmatched junction nucleotides: 3. CDR1 is MNHEY, CDR2 SVGAGI, per germline. This CDR3 region has 15 residues. The CDR3, as DNA: TGTGCCAGCAGTTATAGCGGGGGCCTCCAAGAGACCCAGTACTTC. It specifies CASSYSGGLQETQYF.